This is a list of T cell receptor beta chains from one sample in a study of cytomegalovirus exposure and HLA in healthy donors. Clones were read by immunoSEQ multiplex PCR, and TCRdb kept only the in-frame ones, dropping some. There are 150,000 to 200,000 clones in the sample; under 85% occur only once, and 1.4% lies in the top ten. The specimen sequenced was PBMCs. These receptors were taken from a woman in her 30s in good health and CMV-seronegative. Both conserved end residues are part of each CDR3. D genes are given only for firm matches. Clone size appears in some rows only: once, few, many, or a class for an expanded clone.

V gene	D gene	J gene	clone size	CDR3 DNA	CDR3 protein
TRBV7-3	TRBD2	TRBJ2-1	NA	TGTGCCAGCAGCAGGGGACTAGCGGGTTACAATGAGCAGTTCTTC	CASSRGLAGYNEQFF
TRBV6-5	NA	TRBJ1-1	NA	TGTGCCAGCAGTTACTCGGGGGGAGCTTTCTTT	CASSYSGGAFF
TRBV6-1	TRBD2	TRBJ2-1	NA	TGTGCCAGCAGTGAGATAGCGGGGGGGCCTTACGAGCAGTTCTTC	CASSEIAGGPYEQFF
TRBV6-6	TRBD1	TRBJ1-1	NA	TGTGCCAGCAGTTACTCCGGGACAGGGAACACTGAAGCTTTCTTT	CASSYSGTGNTEAFF
TRBV5-1	NA	TRBJ2-5	NA	TGCGCCAGCAGCTTGGGCAGGGGACAAGAGACCCAGTACTTC	CASSLGRGQETQYF
TRBV5-1	NA	TRBJ1-6	NA	TGCGCCAGCAGCTTGGGGGCAGATTCACCCCTCCACTTT	CASSLGADSPLHF
TRBV11-2	NA	TRBJ1-1	NA	TGTGCCAGCAGTCAACGACAGGCTTTCTTT	CASSQRQAFF
TRBV5-1	NA	TRBJ1-6	NA	TGCGCCAGCAGCCGCCTCGAGGGAATTAGTTCACCCCTCCACTTT	CASSRLEGISSPLHF
TRBV19	NA	TRBJ1-2	NA	TGTGCCAGTAGTATAGAGCGGTATGGCTACACCTTC	CASSIERYGYTF
TRBV15	NA	TRBJ2-7	NA	TGTGCCACCAGCAGCACCACAGGGACCTACGAGCAGTACTTC	CATSSTTGTYEQYF
TRBV6-1	TRBD1	TRBJ1-5	NA	TGTGCCAGCAGTCGACAGGGTAACGATCAGCCCCAGCATTTT	CASSRQGNDQPQHF
TRBV11-3	NA	TRBJ2-3	NA	TGTGCCAGCAGCTTATCGATTAGTGAAAGCACAGATACGCAGTATTTT	CASSLSISESTDTQYF
TRBV7-9	NA	TRBJ1-2	NA	TGTGCCAGCAGCTTCGGCTCGACAGGAATATCCTATGGCTACACCTTC	CASSFGSTGISYGYTF
TRBV5-1	TRBD1	TRBJ1-5	few	TGCGCCAGCAGCTTGGATGGACAGGGCTATCAGCCCCAGCATTTT	CASSLDGQGYQPQHF
TRBV30	NA	TRBJ1-1	NA	TGTGCCTACCGGATGGGGGGGAACACTGAAGCTTTCTTT	CAYRMGGNTEAFF
TRBV27	NA	TRBJ1-6	NA	TGTGCCAGCAGTTCCCTTTTCGGAAAGGGGGATTCACCCCTCCACTTT	CASSSLFGKGDSPLHF
TRBV30	TRBD1	TRBJ1-6	once	TGTGCCTGGAGCCGGGACAGGGATAATTCGGCCCTCCACTTT	CAWSRDRDNSALHF
TRBV5-1	TRBD1	TRBJ1-2	NA	TGCGCCAGCAGCTTGGGACAGGGAGACGGCTACACCTTC	CASSLGQGDGYTF
TRBV6-1	NA	TRBJ2-7	NA	TGTGCCAGCAGTGCAGGTACTCCGGTTGTGTACTACGAGCAGTACTTC	CASSAGTPVVYYEQYF
TRBV15	NA	TRBJ1-1	NA	TGTGCCACCAGCAGAGATCCCGGGGTCGGGGCTGAAGCTTTCTTT	CATSRDPGVGAEAFF
TRBV5-1	TRBD2	TRBJ2-1	NA	TGCGCCAGCAGAGGTGGACTAGCTCAAGTCTCCTACAATGAGCAGTTCTTC	CASRGGLAQVSYNEQFF
TRBV7-8	NA	TRBJ2-5	NA	TGTGCCAGCAGCTTAGGCCGGGGGGAGACCCAGTACTTC	CASSLGRGETQYF
TRBV30	NA	TRBJ2-2	few	TGTGCCTGGAGCGACAGTAACACCGGGGAGCTGTTTTTT	CAWSDSNTGELFF
TRBV6-6	TRBD1	TRBJ1-1	NA	TGTGCCACAGGACAGGGGACGAACACTGAAGCTTTCTTT	CATGQGTNTEAFF
TRBV5-5	NA	TRBJ1-4	NA	TGTGCCAGCAGCTTGGCCGCGGCAGACAGACCTAATGAAAAACTGTTTTTT	CASSLAAADRPNEKLFF
TRBV29-1	NA	TRBJ1-1	once	TGCAGCGTTGGAGGGGGGGTGGAAGCTTTCTTT	CSVGGGVEAFF
TRBV5-1	TRBD1	TRBJ1-1	few	TGCGCCAGCAGCTCAGGGGGTTTCGTTACTGAAGCTTTCTTT	CASSSGGFVTEAFF
TRBV2	TRBD1	TRBJ1-5	NA	TGTGCCAGCAGCGTAACAGGGGACGTGGAGCCCCAGCATTTT	CASSVTGDVEPQHF
TRBV7-7	TRBD2	TRBJ2-5	NA	TGTGCTAGCAGCTTAGGTAGCGGGGGAAGGGAGACCCAGTACTTC	CASSLGSGGRETQYF
TRBV2	TRBD1	TRBJ2-1	once	TGTGCCAGTAAGGACAGGACAGGCAGTTATGAGCAGTTCTTC	CASKDRTGSYEQFF
TRBV27	NA	TRBJ1-2	NA	TGTGCCAGCAGTTTTGGTCAGAACTATGGCTACACCTTC	CASSFGQNYGYTF
TRBV30	NA	TRBJ2-7	once	TGTGCCTGGAGTGGACTCCAAACGGGGGAGCAGTACTTC	CAWSGLQTGEQYF
TRBV2	NA	TRBJ2-7	NA	TGTGCCAGCAAGGGGTATATTTTCTCCTACGAGCAGTACTTC	CASKGYIFSYEQYF
TRBV4-1	NA	TRBJ2-7	NA	TGCGCCAGCAGCCAAGTCCGTAGCGAGCAGTACTTC	CASSQVRSEQYF
TRBV11-1	TRBD2	TRBJ2-5	NA	TGTGCCAGCAGCTTCATAGCGGGGGCCAGGGAGACCCAGTACTTC	CASSFIAGARETQYF
TRBV5-1	NA	TRBJ2-6	NA	TGCGCCAGCAGTTTGGGAGGTTCCGGGGCCAACGTCCTGACTTTC	CASSLGGSGANVLTF
TRBV7-3	TRBD1	TRBJ1-1	NA	TGTGCCAGCAGCTTCCGGACAGGGGGTGAAGCTTTCTTT	CASSFRTGGEAFF
TRBV5-1	NA	TRBJ1-6	few	TGCGCCAGCAGCCCCGCGGGGGGGGCCTCACCCCTCCACTTT	CASSPAGGASPLHF
TRBV6-5	TRBD1	TRBJ1-6	NA	TGTGCCAGCAGTACCCCCCCACAGGGGTATTCACCCCTCCACTTT	CASSTPPQGYSPLHF
TRBV2	NA	TRBJ1-4	NA	TGTGCCAGCAGAGCTGGTGTCGCTAATGAAAAACTGTTTTTT	CASRAGVANEKLFF
TRBV4-1	TRBD2	TRBJ2-3	NA	TGCGCCAGCAGCCAAGGACTAGCGGGAGCAGATACGCAGTATTTT	CASSQGLAGADTQYF
TRBV18	NA	TRBJ2-1	few	TGTGCCAGCTCACTCTCTTACAATGAGCAGTTCTTC	CASSLSYNEQFF
TRBV11-3	TRBD2	TRBJ2-3	NA	TGTGCCAGCAGCTCTTCCGGGACTAGAACTACGCAGTATTTT	CASSSSGTRTTQYF
TRBV6-1	NA	TRBJ2-3	NA	TGTGCCGCAAACGTCGGACCAGCGGTTGATACGCAGTATTTT	CAANVGPAVDTQYF
TRBV5-1	TRBD1	TRBJ2-7	NA	TGCGCCAGCAGCTTCCTTGGGACAGGGGACGAGCAGTACTTC	CASSFLGTGDEQYF
TRBV4-1	NA	TRBJ1-3	once	TGCGCCAGCAGCCTCAGAGGGAGTGGGGACTCTGGAAACACCATATATTTT	CASSLRGSGDSGNTIYF
TRBV6-1	TRBD2	TRBJ2-5	NA	TGTGCCAGCAGTGCCGGGACTAGCGGGGGCCCGCCAAAGACCCAGTACTTC	CASSAGTSGGPPKTQYF
TRBV15	NA	TRBJ1-2	few	TGTGCCACCAGCAGAGTCCCGTCGGACAGTCATCCTAGGGGCTACACCTTC	CATSRVPSDSHPRGYTF